The 8 T cell receptor beta chains below all came from one sample that was sequenced in a study of CD8 T cells in ankylosing spondylitis. TCRdb reprocessed the 5' RACE reads with MiXCR, giving one entry per CDR3 protein. The sample carries under 950,000 distinct CDR3 sequences, about 20% recorded once. Their specific antigens are unknown. Study-level points and caveats: About eight highly homologous variants made up a TCR beta motif that seemed to typify ankylosing spondylitis blood.

The sequenced sample consisted of blood, either unsorted or a sorted T cell fraction (not recorded which). The receptors derive from a male donor with ankylosing spondylitis.

V usage is TRBV2 and J usage is TRBJ1-2; tentatively, D is TRBD1 (6 bases). The CDR3 is made up of 15 amino acids. V shed 1 base and J shed 3 bases, with 12 bases lying between them. Germline V gene lookup returns CDR1 SNHLY and CDR2 FYNNEI. The DNA of the CDR3 is TGTGCCAGCAGTGAAGGGAGGGGGGGAGACTATGGCTACACCTTC. Translating gives CASSEGRGGDYGYTF.

V usage is TRBV6-4 and J usage is TRBJ2-1; a possible D gene is TRBD2 (6 bases). The V and J ends lost 4 bases and 7 bases respectively, with 11 bases between them. The CDR3 length is 13 residues. Germline CDR1 and CDR2: MRHNA and SNTAGT. The CDR3 bases are TGTGCCAGCAGTGCGGCGGGGTGGAATGAGCAGTTCTTC. Translated, it gives CASSAAGWNEQFF.

This clonotype was detected only a few times. The chain is built from TRBV12-3 or TRBV12-4 and TRBJ1-2; no clear D gene. The CDR3 runs to 13 residues. V shed 5 bases and J shed 3 bases, with 10 bases lying between them. CDR3 loop: CASSTREDYGYTF. The CDR3 DNA is TGTGCCAGCAGTACTCGGGAAGACTATGGCTACACCTTC.

In this sample, this clonotype turned up a few times. V usage is TRBV4-2 and J usage is TRBJ2-3, with 8 bases fitting TRBD2. V lost 1 base and J lost 0; bases outside the gene matches: 6. This CDR3 comprises 17 residues. From germline, CDR1 is LGHNA and CDR2 YNFKEQ. CDR3 in amino acids: CASSQALAGTSTDTQYF. The CDR3 DNA sequence: TGTGCCAGCAGCCAAGCCTTAGCGGGGACTAGCACAGATACGCAGTATTTT.

The CDR3 DNA reads TGTGCCAGCATGGGCTTCAGGACGAACACCGGGGAGCTGTTTTTT. Protein sequence: CASMGFRTNTGELFF. This chain joins TRBV2 and TRBJ2-2; D uncertain. In germline, CDR1 is SNHLY, CDR2 FYNNEI. V lost 7 bases and J lost 0, with 12 bases in between. The CDR3 covers 15 residues.

This clonotype showed up many times. The chain is built from TRBV5-1 and TRBJ2-5, with D possibly being TRBD1 or TRBD2 (5 bases each). CDR1 is SGHRS, CDR2 YFSETQ, per germline. CDR3 length: 17 amino acids. Trimming stripped 1 base from V and 4 bases from J, with 20 bases between. The CDR3 sequence is CASSLRGVAAQGETQYF. CDR3 nucleotides: TGCGCCAGCAGCTTGCGGGGAGTAGCAGCGCAGGGAGAGACCCAGTACTTC.

This clonotype was seen more than once but under ten times. V and J are TRBV5-6 and TRBJ2-1; a weak D match, TRBD2 (6 bases). The CDR3 spans 16 residues. V was trimmed by 4 bases and J by 0 bases, leaving 14 bases between them. Germline V gene lookup returns CDR1 SGHDT and CDR2 YYEEEE. CDR3 sequence (DNA): TGTGCCAGCAGCGGGGGACTGGCCAGCTCCTACAATGAGCAGTTCTTC. The encoded protein is CASSGGLASSYNEQFF. The whole variable domain, filled in from reference TRBV5-6 and TRBJ2-1, reads DAGVTQSPTHLIKTRGQQVTLRCSPKSGHDTVSWYQQALGQGPQFIFQYYEEEERQRGNFPDRFSGHQFPNYSSELNVNALLLGDSALYLCASSGGLASSYNEQFFGPGTRLTVL.

This clonotype was observed many times. The genes are TRBV11-1 and TRBJ2-7; 8 bases match TRBD2. Germline V gives CDR1 SGHAT, CDR2 FQDESV (reference sequence). The CDR3 extends over 18 amino acids. Losses at the gene ends were 5 bases for V and 1 base for J; bases not matched to a gene: 16. As DNA, the CDR3 is TGTGCCAGCAGCCCAGGGCCGGGGGGGGTAGCGGGGTCCTACGAGCAGTACTTC. It yields the protein CASSPGPGGVAGSYEQYF.